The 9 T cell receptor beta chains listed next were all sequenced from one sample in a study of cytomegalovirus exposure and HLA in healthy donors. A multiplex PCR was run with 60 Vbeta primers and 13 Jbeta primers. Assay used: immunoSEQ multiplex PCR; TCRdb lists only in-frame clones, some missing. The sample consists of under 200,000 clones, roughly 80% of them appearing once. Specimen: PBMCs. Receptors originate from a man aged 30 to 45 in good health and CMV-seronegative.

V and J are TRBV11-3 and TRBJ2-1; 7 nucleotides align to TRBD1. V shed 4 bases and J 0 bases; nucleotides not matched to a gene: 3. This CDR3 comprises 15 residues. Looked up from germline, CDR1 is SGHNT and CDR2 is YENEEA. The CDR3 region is CASSWTGHSYNEQFF. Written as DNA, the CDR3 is TGTGCCAGCAGCTGGACAGGACACTCCTACAATGAGCAGTTCTTC.

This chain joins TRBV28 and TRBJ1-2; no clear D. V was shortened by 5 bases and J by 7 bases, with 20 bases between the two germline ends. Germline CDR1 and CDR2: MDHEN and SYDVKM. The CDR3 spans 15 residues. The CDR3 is CASSPSGGGNFGYTF. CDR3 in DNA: TGTGCCAGCAGTCCCTCGGGTGGAGGGAATTTTGGCTACACCTTC.

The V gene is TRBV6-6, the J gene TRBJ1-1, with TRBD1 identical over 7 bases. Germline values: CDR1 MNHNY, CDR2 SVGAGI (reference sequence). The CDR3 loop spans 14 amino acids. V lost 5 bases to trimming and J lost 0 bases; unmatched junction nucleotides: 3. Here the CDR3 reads CASSHRGMNTEAFF. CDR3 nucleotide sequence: TGTGCCAGCAGTCACAGGGGAATGAACACTGAAGCTTTCTTT.

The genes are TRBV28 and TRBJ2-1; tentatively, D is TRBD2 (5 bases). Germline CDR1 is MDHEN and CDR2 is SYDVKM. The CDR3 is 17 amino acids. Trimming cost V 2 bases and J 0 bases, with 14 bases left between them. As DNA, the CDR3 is TGTGCCAGCAGTTTAGGGAGTGGCGGATACTCCTACAATGAGCAGTTCTTC. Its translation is CASSLGSGGYSYNEQFF.

The CDR3 DNA is TGTGCCAGCAGCACTGACTCCTACAATGAGCAGTTCTTC. Translation gives CASSTDSYNEQFF. V is TRBV7-6 and J is TRBJ2-1; D unclear. Germline V CDR1 and CDR2: SGHVS, FNYEAQ. The CDR3 covers 13 residues. Trimming removed 5 bases from V and 0 bases from J, with 5 bases in between.

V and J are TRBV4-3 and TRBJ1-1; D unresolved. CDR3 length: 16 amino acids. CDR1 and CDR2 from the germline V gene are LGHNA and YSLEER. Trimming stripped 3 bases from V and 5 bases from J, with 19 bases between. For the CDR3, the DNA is TGCGCCAGCAGCCACCGTATGACACTTGGGTCGACTGAAGCTTTCTTT. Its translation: CASSHRMTLGSTEAFF.

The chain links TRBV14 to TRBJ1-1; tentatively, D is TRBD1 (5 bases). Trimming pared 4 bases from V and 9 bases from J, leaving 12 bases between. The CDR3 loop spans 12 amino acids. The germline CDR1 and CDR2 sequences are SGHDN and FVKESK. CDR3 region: CASSRWGDQAFF. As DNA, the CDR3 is TGTGCCAGCAGCCGTTGGGGGGACCAAGCTTTCTTT.

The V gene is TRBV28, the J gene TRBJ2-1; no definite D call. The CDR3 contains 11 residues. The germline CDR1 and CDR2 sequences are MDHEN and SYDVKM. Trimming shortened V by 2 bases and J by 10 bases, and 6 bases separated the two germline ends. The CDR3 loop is CASSLALEQFF. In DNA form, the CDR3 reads TGTGCCAGCAGTTTAGCGTTAGAGCAGTTCTTC.

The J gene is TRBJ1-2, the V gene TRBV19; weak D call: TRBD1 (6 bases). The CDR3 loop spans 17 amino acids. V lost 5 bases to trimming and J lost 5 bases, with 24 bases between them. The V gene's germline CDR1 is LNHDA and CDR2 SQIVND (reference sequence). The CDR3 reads CASSLTRDTRSRYGYTF. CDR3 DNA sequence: TGTGCCAGTAGTTTAACCCGGGACACCAGGTCGCGGTATGGCTACACCTTC.